Below are 11 T cell receptor beta chains sequenced from a single sample in a study of response to subunit inactivated influenza vaccine listed by TCRdb under 2018. The library was made by RT-PCR. Sequencing used an Illumina HiSeq 2500. TCRdb trimmed the raw reads at Q25, called clones with MiXCR and kept productive beta chains. Rows with a matching CDR3 protein are joined into one entry that keeps the most common DNA and genes. In all, the sample holds 590,000 or so distinct CDR3 sequences, and around 13% of those were seen once. The ten biggest clones cover 7.5% to 8% of the sample. The sample consisted of PBMCs from blood, taken approximately 15 days before vaccination. These receptor sequences come from a man aged 45-60 years who received an inactivated influenza vaccine. Donor details come from another sample of the same person, matched by shared clones.

This clonotype was seen at least ten times. The chain links TRBV4-3 to TRBJ1-1; 7 bases fit TRBD1. Germline CDR1 and CDR2: LGHNA and YSLEER. This CDR3 has 14 amino acids. The V segment lost 1 base and the J segment 4 bases; nucleotides outside the gene matches: 3. The CDR3 region has the DNA TGCGCCAGCAGCCAAGTTAACAGGGGCACTGAAGCTTTCTTT. It encodes CASSQVNRGTEAFF.

This clonotype has ten or more counts. In nucleotides, the CDR3 is TGCGCCAGCAGCCTAGACAGAAACTACGAGCAGTACTTC. Translated, it gives CASSLDRNYEQYF. V usage is TRBV5-1 and J usage is TRBJ2-7; D perhaps matches TRBD1 (5 bases). The length of the CDR3 is 13 residues. From germline, CDR1 is SGHRS and CDR2 YFSETQ. V shed 4 bases and J shed 3 bases, with 11 bases lying between them.

The DNA of the CDR3 is TGCAGTGCTAGAGACTTCTGGGCGGGAGGGCCGGCAGATACGCAGTATTTT. Protein sequence: CSARDFWAGGPADTQYF. This chain connects TRBV20-1 to TRBJ2-3; 9 bases are shared with TRBD2. The CDR3 extends over 17 amino acids. CDR1 is DFQATT, CDR2 SNEGSKA, per germline (reference sequence). V shed 0 bases, J shed 4 bases, and the junction held 11 bases outside the gene matches.

This clonotype was counted a few times. The chain uses TRBV12-3 or TRBV12-4 and TRBJ2-1; tentative D call: TRBD1 (5 bases). The CDR3 length is 18 residues. Trimming shortened V by 2 bases and J by 0 bases, and 17 bases separated the two germline ends. CDR3 sequence: CASSLPGQVGSSYNEQFF. CDR3 DNA sequence: TGTGCCAGCAGTTTACCAGGGCAGGTGGGTAGCTCCTACAATGAGCAGTTCTTC.

This clonotype was observed a few times. The V call is TRBV11-2, the J call TRBJ2-5; D perhaps matches TRBD1 (5 bases). The CDR3 length is 12 residues. Trimming took 4 bases from V and 7 from J, leaving 10 bases between them. Per the germline V gene, CDR1 is SGHAT and CDR2 is FQNNGV. The DNA for the CDR3 is TGTGCCAGCAGCTGGGGCTCTGGGACCCAGTACTTC. This gives the protein CASSWGSGTQYF.

This clonotype was counted a few times. V gene TRBV5-1 combines with J gene TRBJ2-7; 8 bases map to TRBD2. In germline, CDR1 is SGHRS, CDR2 YFSETQ. The CDR3 spans 15 residues. V lost 4 bases and J lost 0; bases outside the gene matches: 6. The CDR3 loop reads CASSPSGLTSYEQYF. DNA for the CDR3: TGCGCCAGCAGCCCTAGCGGGTTAACCTCCTACGAGCAGTACTTC.

The rearrangement joins TRBV5-5 to TRBJ2-3; tentatively, D is TRBD1 (5 bases). CDR3 length: 14 amino acids. Germline V CDR1 and CDR2: SGHKS, YYEKEE (reference sequence). V was cut by 0 bases and J by 5 bases, with 10 bases left in between. The CDR3, as DNA: TGTGCCAGCAGCTTGGGTGGGGCCAGAGATACGCAGTATTTT. It specifies CASSLGGARDTQYF.

This clonotype was counted only a few times. The DNA of the CDR3 is TGTGCCAGCAACTTGGTGGTTAGCAATCAGCCCCAGCATTTT. It translates to CASNLVVSNQPQHF. The gene calls are TRBV28 and TRBJ1-5, with unresolved D. The CDR3 length is 14 residues. CDR1 MDHEN and CDR2 SYDVKM come from the germline V gene. The V and J ends lost 7 bases and 0 bases respectively, with 10 bases between them.

The J gene is TRBJ2-2, the V gene TRBV6-2 or TRBV6-3; D is possibly TRBD1 (6 bases). Germline V CDR1 and CDR2: MNHEY, SVGEGT. This CDR3 spans 15 amino acids. V dropped 6 bases and J dropped 3 bases, with 14 bases sitting between them. CDR3 DNA sequence: TGTGCCAGCAGGCGCACAGGGTCCCACACCGGGGAGCTGTTTTTT. Translation: CASRRTGSHTGELFF.

Only a few counts were recorded for this clonotype. The chain joins TRBV7-2 to TRBJ2-3; perhaps D is TRBD1 or TRBD2 (5 bases each). The V and J ends lost 2 bases and 2 bases respectively, with 17 bases between them. The germline V gene has CDR1 SGHTA and CDR2 FQGNSA. CDR3 length: 17 residues. Here the CDR3 DNA reads TGTGCCAGCAGCTTAACAAAGGGGACCTTCTACACAGATACGCAGTATTTT. As protein: CASSLTKGTFYTDTQYF.

This clonotype has more than one count but fewer than ten. The chain combines TRBV15 with TRBJ2-5; 9 bases match TRBD1. CDR3 length: 15 residues. Germline CDR1 LNHNV, CDR2 YYDKDF (reference sequence). The V and J ends lost 5 bases and 5 bases, in that order; junction bases with no gene match: 9. The CDR3: CATSVRQGVWETQYF. CDR3 coding DNA: TGTGCCACCAGCGTGCGACAGGGGGTGTGGGAGACCCAGTACTTC.